The rows below give T cell receptor beta chains drawn from one sample of a study of response to subunit inactivated influenza vaccine. From the RT-PCR reads, TCRdb called clonotypes with MiXCR, one entry per CDR3 protein. This table holds 610,000 or so distinct CDR3 sequences, 14% found once. This specimen consisted of PBMCs from blood, obtained 11 to 12 days after vaccination. These receptors originate from a man in his fifties or sixties who received an inactivated influenza vaccine. CDR3s leave out the opening cysteine and the closing phenylalanine or tryptophan. The D gene is left open where the match is weak.

TRBD2,TRBV20-1,TRBJ2-1,SAKRAGGYNEQF
NA,TRBV14,TRBJ1-1,ASSRRANTEAF
TRBD1,TRBV12-3/TRBV12-4,TRBJ2-3,ASSTGTGGSDTQY
TRBD1,TRBV12-3/TRBV12-4,TRBJ2-1,ASTSPGQGYNEQF
NA,TRBV5-1,TRBJ1-2,ASSLKDGRDYYGYT
NA,TRBV18,TRBJ2-1,ASSPLGEIYNEQF
NA,TRBV4-3,TRBJ1-5,ASSQDWGSDQPQH
NA,TRBV4-3,TRBJ1-4,ASSQGPGGEKLF
NA,TRBV10-3,TRBJ2-5,AISAEETQY
TRBD2,TRBV6-2/TRBV6-3,TRBJ2-2,ASSETSGSNTGELF
TRBD2,TRBV20-1,TRBJ2-1,SATKRTSGRSEQF
TRBD2,TRBV7-9,TRBJ2-3,ASSWVGGGSTDTQY
NA,TRBV5-1,TRBJ1-1,ASSLGQRTPNTEAF
NA,TRBV7-2,TRBJ2-1,ASSESGIRNEQF
TRBD1,TRBV9,TRBJ1-6,ASSAGQGGNSPLH
TRBD2,TRBV20-1,TRBJ2-3,STGVGGRALSDTQY
NA,TRBV20-1,TRBJ2-1,CARPIGANSAWEQF
NA,TRBV15,TRBJ2-1,ATSRDEGEDRDEQF